Sequencing of this TCR beta chain was carried out in a study of blood T cells in healthy people across ages. Through a sample-barcoded 5' primer and a J-beta primer mix, a second PCR was run for roughly 6 to 12 cycles. TCRdb fed the 5' RACE reads into MiXCR, producing one record per CDR3 protein. Among 850,000 to 1,300,000 distinct CDR3 sequences listed, 40% to 50% were seen once. Points on this clonotype: It may be a read error: a sequence one base away is much more abundant.

Trimming cost V 1 base and J 13 bases; bases outside gene matches: 13. The CDR3 is 15 residues long. The germline V gene encodes CDR1 MGHDK and CDR2 SYGVNS. Sequencing was performed on blood. This receptor was identified in a woman aged 55-75 years in good health. The chain is built from TRBV25-1 and TRBJ2-1; TRBD1 matches 7 bases. The CDR3 reads CASSELQGKNETQFF. DNA for the CDR3: TGTGCCAGCAGTGAATTACAGGGGAAGAATGAGACCCAGTTCTTC.